The source of this T cell receptor beta chain is a study of early T cells in non-severe SARS-CoV-2 infection. Whole-study context: Unsorted whole-blood RNA was sequenced in bulk, leaving chains unpaired.

This clonotype was counted between two and nine times. The CDR3 is made up of 14 amino acids. V shed 3 bases, J shed 5 bases, and the junction held 1 base outside the gene matches. Per the germline V gene, CDR1 is SGHVS and CDR2 is FQNEAQ. The library protocol tagged individual cDNA molecules with unique molecular identifiers. TCRdb called the 5' RACE reads again in MiXCR, with one record for every CDR3 protein. This sample yields tens of thousands of distinct CDR3 sequences, of which 13% are seen a single time; 4.5% to 6.5% belongs to the top ten. V and J are TRBV7-8 and TRBJ2-3, with 11 bases matching TRBD2. This TCR came from an adult who was a healthcare worker with PCR-confirmed SARS-CoV-2 infection or an uninfected control (not recorded which). Sequenced sample: whole blood. The chain's CDR3 is CASSFSGGGDTQYF. In DNA, the CDR3 is TGTGCCAGCAGCTTTAGCGGGGGGGGAGATACGCAGTATTTT.